What follows are 26 T cell receptor beta chains derived from one specimen sequenced in a study of cytomegalovirus exposure and HLA in healthy donors. PCR employed 60 Vbeta and 13 Jbeta primers. Assay used: immunoSEQ multiplex PCR; TCRdb lists only in-frame clones, some missing. The data contain 240,000 or so clones, about 80% of them singletons. The material sequenced was PBMCs. All receptors derive from an older woman in good health and CMV-seropositive.

The chain joins TRBV6-6 to TRBJ1-2, with D possibly TRBD1 on 5 matching bases. The germline V gene has CDR1 MNHNY and CDR2 SVGAGI (reference sequence). Trimming pared 8 bases from V and 3 bases from J, leaving 13 bases between. CDR3 length: 13 amino acids. CDR3 sequence reads: CASGQRGDYGYTF. The CDR3 region has the DNA TGTGCCAGCGGACAAAGGGGTGACTATGGCTACACCTTC.

This rearrangement joins TRBV7-2 to TRBJ2-5; weak D call: TRBD2 (6 bases). The CDR3 consists of 15 residues. Trimming cost V 1 base and J 7 bases, with 16 bases left between them. Germline-derived CDR1 and CDR2 are SGHTA and FQGNSA. For the CDR3, the DNA is TGTGCCAGCAGCTTAGAACCCTTAGCGGTCGGGACCCAGTACTTC. Its translation: CASSLEPLAVGTQYF.

The chain couples TRBV12-5 to TRBJ2-5; D remains unclear. The J call may be in error: the DNA end matches TRBJ2-7 better. The CDR3 runs to 18 residues. Per the germline V gene, CDR1 is LGHNT and CDR2 is FRNRAP. The CDR3 DNA sequence: TGTGCTAGTGGTTTGGTCTGGTCCGAGTCCAACCCTCCCTACGAGCAGTACTTC. Amino acid sequence: CASGLVWSESNPPYEQYF.

V gene TRBV5-4 combines with J gene TRBJ1-1; TRBD1 might be the D (5 bases). The CDR3 has 14 residues. Germline CDR1 reads SGHNT; CDR2 reads YYREEE (reference sequence). V was pared by 4 bases and J by 0 bases, with 10 bases between. CDR3 residues: CASSPGHLNTEAFF. CDR3 sequence (DNA): TGTGCCAGCAGCCCAGGACACCTGAACACTGAAGCTTTCTTT.

CDR3 sequence (DNA): TGTGCCAGCAGCCCAAGGGAGCTTCCTCCCCAGCATTTT. Translated: CASSPRELPPQHF. The J gene is TRBJ1-5, the V gene TRBV2; D call uncertain. V shed 6 bases and J shed 10 bases, with 16 bases lying between them. The germline gives CDR1 SNHLY, CDR2 FYNNEI. The CDR3 consists of 13 residues.

The chain combines TRBV6-4 with TRBJ2-5; 15 bases match TRBD2. Per the germline V gene, CDR1 is MRHNA and CDR2 is SNTAGT. V was clipped by 7 bases and J by 1 base; unmatched bases: 7. The CDR3 spans 17 residues. DNA of the CDR3: TGTGCCAGCACTCCCGGGACTAGCGGGAGGTCCCAAGAGACCCAGTACTTC. Amino acids: CASTPGTSGRSQETQYF.

The rearrangement joins TRBV14 to TRBJ2-2, with D perhaps matching TRBD1 (6 bases). The germline V gene encodes CDR1 SGHDN and CDR2 FVKESK. Trimming stripped 2 bases from V and 6 bases from J, with 7 bases between. The CDR3 is 13 residues long. CDR3 DNA sequence: TGTGCCAGCAGCCAACAGGGGCCCGGGGAGCTGTTTTTT. Amino acids: CASSQQGPGELFF.

DNA for the CDR3: TGCGCCAGCAGTGGCCCCTCTACTAGCGGGAATTCCTACAATGAGCAGTTCTTC. Protein sequence: CASSGPSTSGNSYNEQFF. This rearrangement joins TRBV10-1 to TRBJ2-1; 10 bases agree with TRBD2. The length of the CDR3 is 18 residues. The J segment lost 1 base and the V segment lost 4 bases, leaving 10 bases of the junction unmatched. Germline V lookup: CDR1 WNHNN, CDR2 SYGVQD (reference sequence).

V and J are TRBV4-2 and TRBJ2-2; 9 nucleotides agree with TRBD2. The CDR3 spans 17 residues. Germline V gives CDR1 LGHNA, CDR2 YNFKEQ. J was trimmed by 2 bases and V by 0 bases; bases with no gene match: 4. CDR3 residues: CASSQEGGLANTGELFF. As DNA, the CDR3 is TGTGCCAGCAGCCAAGAGGGGGGACTAGCCAACACCGGGGAGCTGTTTTTT.

The CDR3 here is CASSSGVSSTLVSYNEQFF. The CDR3 coding sequence is TGTGCCAGCAGTTCGGGAGTTAGCTCGACCTTGGTCTCCTACAATGAGCAGTTCTTC. The chain combines TRBV28 with TRBJ2-1; D may be TRBD2 (6 bases). CDR3 length equals 19 residues. Germline V CDR1 and CDR2: MDHEN, SYDVKM. V lost 4 bases, J lost 0 bases, and 22 bases lay in between.

The sample holds a few counts of this clone. V usage is TRBV6-5 and J usage is TRBJ2-7, with TRBD1 as a possible D gene (6 bases). Germline V CDR1 and CDR2: MNHEY, SVGAGI. V was shortened by 4 bases and J by 1 base, with 11 bases between the two germline ends. This CDR3 contains 14 residues. The CDR3 DNA reads TGTGCCAGCAGTTCCGGACAGAGTTCCTACGAGCAGTACTTC. The encoded protein is CASSSGQSSYEQYF.

This chain joins TRBV7-9 and TRBJ1-2; no reliable D call. The CDR3 totals 15 residues. V shed 0 bases and J shed 6 bases, with 14 bases lying between them. CDR1 and CDR2 from the germline V gene are SEHNR and FQNEAQ (reference sequence). The CDR3 loop reads CASSLAASLRDGYTF. For the CDR3, the DNA is TGTGCCAGCAGCTTAGCAGCCTCCCTCCGGGATGGCTACACCTTC.

The chain has TRBV21-1 and TRBJ2-1; the table's D gene call, TRBD2, was not cross checked with the DNA. TRBV21-1 is a pseudogene. The CDR3 runs to 15 residues. The CDR3 DNA follows: TGTGCCAGCAGCAGTAGCGGGACCTATGACAATGAGCAGTTCTTC. Protein product: CASSSSGTYDNEQFF.

CDR3 in DNA: TGCGCCAGCAGCTTTCCGGAAAGGGGGGAAAAACTGTTTTTT. It specifies CASSFPERGEKLFF. This rearrangement joins TRBV5-1 to TRBJ1-4; D is possibly TRBD1 (6 bases). Germline V gene data show CDR1 as SGHRS and CDR2 as YFSETQ. This CDR3 is 14 amino acids long. V lost 2 bases and J 8 bases, leaving 13 bases between the germline ends.

The rearrangement uses TRBV28 and TRBJ1-2; 8 bases line up with TRBD1. Germline values: CDR1 MDHEN, CDR2 SYDVKM. There are 15 residues in the CDR3. The V segment lost 4 bases and the J segment 8 bases; nucleotides outside the gene matches: 12. This CDR3 is CASSSAIQGVRGYTF. The DNA of the CDR3 is TGTGCCAGCAGTTCAGCTATACAGGGGGTAAGGGGCTACACCTTC.

V is TRBV13 and J is TRBJ2-2, with 9 bases lining up with TRBD2. The CDR3 spans 20 residues. CDR1 and CDR2 from the germline V gene are PRHDT and FYEKMQ (reference sequence). After removal of 5 bases from V and 5 bases from J, the junction contained 21 bases not matched to a gene. DNA for the CDR3: TGTGCCAGCAGCGCCACAGGGTATGGTAGCGGGAGTTCTGGGACCGGGGAGCTGTTTTTT. Protein product: CASSATGYGSGSSGTGELFF.

Only a few counts were recorded for this clone. The chain has TRBV6-1 and TRBJ2-7, with 14 bases aligning to TRBD2. V gave up 8 bases and J gave up 3 bases; unmatched junction bases: 0. The germline gives CDR1 MNHNS, CDR2 SASEGT. There are 13 residues in the CDR3. CDR3 sequence (DNA): TGTGCCAGCGGACTAGCGGGAGGCTACGAGCAGTACTTC. Translating it yields CASGLAGGYEQYF.

The chain links TRBV29-1 to TRBJ2-5, with D perhaps matching TRBD1 (7 bases). V shed 7 bases and J shed 5 bases, with 14 bases lying between them. Germline-derived CDR1 and CDR2 are SQVTM and ANQGSEA. The CDR3 is 12 residues long. The CDR3 bases are TGCAGCGGGGCGCCAGGGGGGGAGACCCAGTACTTC. Amino acid sequence: CSGAPGGETQYF. The variable domain in full, with the rest retrieved from reference TRBV29-1 and TRBJ2-5, is SAVISQKPSRDICQRGTSLTIQCQVDSQVTMMFWYRQQPGQSLTLIATANQGSEATYESGFVIDKFPISRPNLTFSTLTVSNMSPEDSSIYLCSGAPGGETQYFGPGTRLLVL.

Details on this clone: Other nucleotide sequences from this sample produce the same CDR3. V usage is TRBV5-1 and J usage is TRBJ2-2; D may be TRBD2 (5 bases). The CDR3 is 15 amino acids. In germline, CDR1 is SGHRS, CDR2 YFSETQ. Trimming took off 3 bases at V and 2 bases at J, with 11 bases between the two ends. The CDR3 DNA is TGCGCCAGCAGCTCTGGTGGAGGAAACACCGGGGAGCTGTTTTTT. Translating it yields CASSSGGGNTGELFF.

This chain connects TRBV11-2 to TRBJ1-4; D is ambiguous. The CDR3 is 14 residues long. Trimming took 5 bases from V and 5 from J, leaving 12 bases between them. Germline V gives CDR1 SGHAT, CDR2 FQNNGV. CDR3 in DNA: TGTGCCAGCAGCCTTACACCGGAGAATGAAAAACTGTTTTTT. Encoded protein: CASSLTPENEKLFF.

This clone has more than one count but fewer than ten. This chain links TRBV9 with TRBJ2-1, with TRBD1 as a possible D gene (7 bases). Germline lookup yields CDR1 SGDLS and CDR2 YYNGEE. Between the trimmed V and J ends, which lost 6 bases and 2 bases, there was a span of 15 bases. The CDR3 totals 15 residues. CDR3: CASTQGGEAYNEQFF. The DNA of the CDR3 is TGTGCCAGCACCCAGGGGGGAGAGGCCTACAATGAGCAGTTCTTC.

The genes are TRBV18 and TRBJ2-6; D call uncertain. Germline V lookup: CDR1 KGHSH, CDR2 LQKENI. The CDR3 totals 16 residues. Trimming took off 3 bases at V and 0 bases at J, with 9 bases between the two ends. The CDR3 DNA follows: TGTGCCAGCTCACCTCGGGTCGGCTCTGGGGCCAACGTCCTGACTTTC. Its protein product is CASSPRVGSGANVLTF.

This chain uses TRBV5-4 with TRBJ1-2; perhaps TRBD1 as D (5 bases). Germline V gene lookup returns CDR1 SGHNT and CDR2 YYREEE (reference sequence). V shed 0 bases and J shed 6 bases, with 15 bases lying between them. The CDR3 is 15 residues long. CDR3 loop: CASSLVSSRVHGYTF. CDR3 sequence (DNA): TGTGCCAGCAGCTTGGTCTCCTCCAGGGTGCATGGCTACACCTTC.

V is TRBV6-5 and J is TRBJ1-5, with 9 bases that match TRBD1. CDR1 is MNHEY and CDR2 is SVGAGI in the germline V gene. The J segment lost 5 bases and the V segment lost 4 bases, leaving 3 bases of the junction unmatched. The CDR3 has 14 amino acids. CDR3 residues: CASSLQGAHQPQHF. As DNA, the CDR3 is TGTGCCAGCAGTTTACAGGGGGCGCATCAGCCCCAGCATTTT.

The genes are TRBV19 and TRBJ1-5; 7 bases line up with TRBD1. This CDR3 comprises 19 residues. The V and J ends lost 3 bases and 9 bases, in that order; junction bases with no gene match: 23. Germline CDR1 reads LNHDA; CDR2 reads SQIVND (reference sequence). CDR3 coding DNA: TGTGCCAGTAGTATCCCCCTCAACAGGGGACCCCCCAGCCAGCGGCCCCAGCATTTT. Its translation: CASSIPLNRGPPSQRPQHF.

This chain links TRBV28 with TRBJ1-4; the match to TRBD1 covers 9 bases. Losses at the gene ends were 0 bases for V and 3 bases for J; bases not matched to a gene: 8. Per germline, CDR1 MDHEN and CDR2 SYDVKM. The CDR3 is made up of 18 amino acids. The CDR3 sequence is CASSLWGQGVGANEKLFF. CDR3 nucleotide sequence: TGTGCCAGCAGTTTATGGGGACAGGGTGTGGGGGCTAATGAAAAACTGTTTTTT.